The T cell receptor (beta chain) under discussion was sequenced for a study of technical replicates of blood from a few donors. Clones were read by immunoSEQ multiplex PCR, and TCRdb kept only the in-frame ones, dropping some. This table has about 59,000 clones, around 93% appearing once. The count of this clone is one. The length of the CDR3 is 15 residues. Germline V gives CDR1 SGDLS, CDR2 YYNGEE. Trimming shortened V by 0 bases and J by 1 base, and 10 bases separated the two germline ends. The clonotype originates from a human donor in good health. Some clones in this sample may be carry-over from other donors' samples. Sample: PBMCs. V is TRBV9 and J is TRBJ2-5; D gene uncertain. CDR3 region: CASSVGPSGQETQYF. Here the CDR3 DNA reads TGTGCCAGCAGCGTAGGACCCTCAGGCCAAGAGACCCAGTACTTC.